This T cell receptor beta chain is from a study of T-cell memory formation after mild COVID-19. Study context: The TCR clusters were mostly specific to one donor. Findings and limits, study-wide: A second wave expanding day 15 to 37 was CD4+-biased; contracting clones were balanced.

The sample holds a few counts of this clonotype. The antigen is undetermined. TCRdb reprocessed the 5' RACE reads via MiXCR and lists one record per CDR3 protein. The sample carries a few hundred thousand distinct CDR3 sequences, about 10% recorded once. The sequenced sample consisted of PBMCs or a T cell subset sorted from them (not recorded which). The TCR was taken from a man aged 18 to 30 who had mild COVID-19 (a few samples of this study predate the infection). Cell type and time point are not known.

CDR3 sequence reads: CASSLSFGNTIYF. The CDR3 coding sequence is TGTGCCAGCAGTCTGAGTTTTGGAAACACCATATATTTT. The V and J genes are TRBV27 and TRBJ1-3; D uncertain. There are 13 residues in the CDR3. V lost 5 bases and J 3 bases, leaving 8 bases between the germline ends. Per the germline V gene, CDR1 is MNHEY and CDR2 is SMNVEV (reference sequence).